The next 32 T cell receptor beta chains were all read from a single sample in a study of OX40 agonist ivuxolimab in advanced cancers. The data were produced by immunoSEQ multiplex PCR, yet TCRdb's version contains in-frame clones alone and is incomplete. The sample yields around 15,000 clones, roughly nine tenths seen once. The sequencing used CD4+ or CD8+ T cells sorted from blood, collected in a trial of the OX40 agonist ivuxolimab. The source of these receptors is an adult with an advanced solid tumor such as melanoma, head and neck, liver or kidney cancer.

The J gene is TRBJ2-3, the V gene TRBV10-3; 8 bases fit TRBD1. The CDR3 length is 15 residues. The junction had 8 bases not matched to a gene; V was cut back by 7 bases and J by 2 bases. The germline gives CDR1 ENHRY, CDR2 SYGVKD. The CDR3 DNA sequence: TGTGCCATCACCCCCGGGACAGGTGACACAGATACGCAGTATTTT. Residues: CAITPGTGDTDTQYF.

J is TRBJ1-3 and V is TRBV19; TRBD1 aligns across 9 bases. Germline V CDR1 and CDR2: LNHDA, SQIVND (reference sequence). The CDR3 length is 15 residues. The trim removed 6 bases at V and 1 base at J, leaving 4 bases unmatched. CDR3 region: CASSPGTGSGNTIYF. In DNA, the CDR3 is TGTGCCAGTAGCCCCGGGACAGGGTCTGGAAACACCATATATTTT.

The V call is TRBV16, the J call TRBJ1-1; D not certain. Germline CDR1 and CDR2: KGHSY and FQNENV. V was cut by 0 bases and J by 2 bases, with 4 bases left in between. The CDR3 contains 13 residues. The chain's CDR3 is CASSQSDNTEAFF. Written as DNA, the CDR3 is TGTGCCAGCAGCCAATCAGATAACACTGAAGCTTTCTTT.

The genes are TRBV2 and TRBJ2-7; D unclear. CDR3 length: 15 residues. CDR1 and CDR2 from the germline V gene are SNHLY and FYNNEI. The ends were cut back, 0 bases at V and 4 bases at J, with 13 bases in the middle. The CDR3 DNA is TGTGCCAGCAGTGAAGCGCGATTGACCGATTACGAGCAGTACTTC. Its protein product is CASSEARLTDYEQYF.

CDR3 residues: CASSYSNEWTEAFF. The CDR3 region has the DNA TGTGCCAGCAGTTACTCAAACGAGTGGACTGAAGCTTTCTTT. The V and J genes are TRBV6-5 and TRBJ1-1; D call uncertain. Germline lookup yields CDR1 MNHEY and CDR2 SVGAGI. Trimming left V 0 bases short and J 5 bases short, with 10 bases between. CDR3 length equals 14 residues.

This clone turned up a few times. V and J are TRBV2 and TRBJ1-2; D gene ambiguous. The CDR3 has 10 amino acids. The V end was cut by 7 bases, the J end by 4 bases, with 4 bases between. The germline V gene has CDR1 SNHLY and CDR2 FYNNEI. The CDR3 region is CASKLYGYTF. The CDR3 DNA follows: TGTGCCAGCAAGCTCTATGGCTACACCTTC. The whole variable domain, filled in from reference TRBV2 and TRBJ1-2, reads EPEVTQTPSHQVTQMGQEVILRCVPISNHLYFYWYRQILGQKVEFLVSFYNNEISEKSEIFDDQFSVERPDGSNFTLKIRSTKLEDSAMYFCASKLYGYTFGSGTRLTVV.

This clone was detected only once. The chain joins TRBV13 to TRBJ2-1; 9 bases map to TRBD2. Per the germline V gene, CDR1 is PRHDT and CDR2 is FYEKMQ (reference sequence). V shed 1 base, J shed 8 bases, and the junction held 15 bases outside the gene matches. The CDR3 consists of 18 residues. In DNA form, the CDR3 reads TGTGCCAGCAGCTTAGTGGCCTCTAAGGCGGGAGGGGAGGATGAGCAGTTCTTC. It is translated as CASSLVASKAGGEDEQFF.

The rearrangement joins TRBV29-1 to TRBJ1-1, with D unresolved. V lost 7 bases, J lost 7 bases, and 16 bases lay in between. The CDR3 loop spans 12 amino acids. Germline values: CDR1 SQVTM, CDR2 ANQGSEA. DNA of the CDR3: TGCAGCGCCCCGGGGAGAATGGGTGAAGCTTTCTTT. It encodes CSAPGRMGEAFF.

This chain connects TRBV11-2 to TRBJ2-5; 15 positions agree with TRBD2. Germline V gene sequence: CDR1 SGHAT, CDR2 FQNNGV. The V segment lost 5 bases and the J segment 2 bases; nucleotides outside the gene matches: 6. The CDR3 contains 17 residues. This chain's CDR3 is CASSLGTSGGSQETQYF. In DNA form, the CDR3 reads TGTGCCAGCAGCCTAGGGACTAGCGGGGGGTCACAAGAGACCCAGTACTTC.

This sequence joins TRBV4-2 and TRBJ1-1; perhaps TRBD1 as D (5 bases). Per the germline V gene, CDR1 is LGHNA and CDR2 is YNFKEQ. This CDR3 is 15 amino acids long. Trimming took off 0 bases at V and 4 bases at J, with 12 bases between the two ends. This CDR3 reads CASSQDPGLGTEAFF. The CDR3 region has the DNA TGTGCCAGCAGCCAAGACCCAGGGCTAGGCACTGAAGCTTTCTTT.

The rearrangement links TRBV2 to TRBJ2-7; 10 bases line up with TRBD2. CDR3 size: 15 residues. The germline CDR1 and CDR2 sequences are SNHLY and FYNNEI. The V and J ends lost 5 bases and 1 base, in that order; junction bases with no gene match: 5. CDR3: CASSPSSGSSYEQYF. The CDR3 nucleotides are TGTGCCAGCAGTCCATCTAGCGGGAGTTCCTACGAGCAGTACTTC.

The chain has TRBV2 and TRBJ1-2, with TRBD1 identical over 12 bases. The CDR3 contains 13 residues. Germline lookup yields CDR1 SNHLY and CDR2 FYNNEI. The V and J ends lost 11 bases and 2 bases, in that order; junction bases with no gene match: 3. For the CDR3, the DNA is TGTGCCGGGACAGGGGGCGCCAACTATGGCTACACCTTC. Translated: CAGTGGANYGYTF.

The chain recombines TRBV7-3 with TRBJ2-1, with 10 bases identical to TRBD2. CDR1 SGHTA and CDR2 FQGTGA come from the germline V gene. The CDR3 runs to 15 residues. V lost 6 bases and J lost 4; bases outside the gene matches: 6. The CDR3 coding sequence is TGTGCCAGCAGTTCCAAACTAGCGGGATACAATGAGCAGTTCTTC. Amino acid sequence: CASSSKLAGYNEQFF.

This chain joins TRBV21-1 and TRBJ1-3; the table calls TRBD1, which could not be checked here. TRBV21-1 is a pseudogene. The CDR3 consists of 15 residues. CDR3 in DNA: TGTGCCAGCAGCACCCTAGGGGAAAATGGAAACACCATATATTTT. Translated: CASSTLGENGNTIYF.

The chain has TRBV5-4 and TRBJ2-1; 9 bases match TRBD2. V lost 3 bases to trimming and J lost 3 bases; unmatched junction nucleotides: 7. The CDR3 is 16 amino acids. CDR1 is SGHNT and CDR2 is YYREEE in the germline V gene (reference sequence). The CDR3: CASSSILAGYYNEQFF. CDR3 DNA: TGTGCCAGCAGCTCCATCCTAGCGGGGTACTACAATGAGCAGTTCTTC.

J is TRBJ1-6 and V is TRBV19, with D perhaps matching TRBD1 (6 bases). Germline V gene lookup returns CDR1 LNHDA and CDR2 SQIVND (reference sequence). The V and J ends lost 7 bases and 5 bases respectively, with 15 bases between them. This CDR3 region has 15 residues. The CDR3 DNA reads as TGTGCCAGTACCCACAGGGCAGAAGATAATTCACCCCTCCACTTT. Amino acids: CASTHRAEDNSPLHF.

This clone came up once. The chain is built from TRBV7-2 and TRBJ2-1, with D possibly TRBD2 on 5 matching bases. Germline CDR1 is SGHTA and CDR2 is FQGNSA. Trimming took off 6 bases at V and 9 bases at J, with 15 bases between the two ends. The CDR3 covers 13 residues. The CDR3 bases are TGTGCCAGCAGTTCGACGGCAACTAGTGAGCAGTTCTTC. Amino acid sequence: CASSSTATSEQFF.

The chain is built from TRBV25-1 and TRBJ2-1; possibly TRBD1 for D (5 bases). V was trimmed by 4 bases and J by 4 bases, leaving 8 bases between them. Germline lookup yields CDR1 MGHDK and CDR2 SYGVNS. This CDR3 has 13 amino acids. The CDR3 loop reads CASSATGYNEQFF. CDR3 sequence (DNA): TGTGCCAGCAGTGCAACAGGATACAATGAGCAGTTCTTC.

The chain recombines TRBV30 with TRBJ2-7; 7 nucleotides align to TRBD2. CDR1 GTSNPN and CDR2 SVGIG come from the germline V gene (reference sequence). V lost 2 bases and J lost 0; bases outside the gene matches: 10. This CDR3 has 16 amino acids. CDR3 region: CAWSHLVAGSSYEQYF. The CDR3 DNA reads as TGTGCCTGGAGTCACCTAGTAGCGGGCAGCTCCTACGAGCAGTACTTC. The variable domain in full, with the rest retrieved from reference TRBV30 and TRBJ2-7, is SQTIHQWPATLVQPVGSPLSLECTVEGTSNPNLYWYRQAAGRGLQLLFYSVGIGQISSEVPQNLSASRPQDRQFILSSKKLLLSDSGFYLCAWSHLVAGSSYEQYFGPGTRLTVT.

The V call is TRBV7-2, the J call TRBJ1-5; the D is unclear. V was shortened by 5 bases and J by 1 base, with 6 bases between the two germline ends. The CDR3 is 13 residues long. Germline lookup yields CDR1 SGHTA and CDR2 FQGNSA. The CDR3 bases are TGTGCCAGCAGCCAGGACAGCAATCAGCCCCAGCATTTT. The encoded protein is CASSQDSNQPQHF.

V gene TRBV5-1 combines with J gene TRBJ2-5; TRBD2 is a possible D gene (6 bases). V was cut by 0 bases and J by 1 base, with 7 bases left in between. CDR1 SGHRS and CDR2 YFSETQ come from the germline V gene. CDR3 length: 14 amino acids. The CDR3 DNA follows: TGCGCCAGCAGCTTGGCGGAGGGCCAAGAGACCCAGTACTTC. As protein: CASSLAEGQETQYF.

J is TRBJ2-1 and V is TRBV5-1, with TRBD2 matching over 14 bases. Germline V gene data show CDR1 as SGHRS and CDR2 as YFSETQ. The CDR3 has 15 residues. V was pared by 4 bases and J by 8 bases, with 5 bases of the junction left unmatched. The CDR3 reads CASSLGLAGGDEQFF. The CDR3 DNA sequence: TGCGCCAGCAGCCTCGGACTAGCGGGGGGAGATGAGCAGTTCTTC.

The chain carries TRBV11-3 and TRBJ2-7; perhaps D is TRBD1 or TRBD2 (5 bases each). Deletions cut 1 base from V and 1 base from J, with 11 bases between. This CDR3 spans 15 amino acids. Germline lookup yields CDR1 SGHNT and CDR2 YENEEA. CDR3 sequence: CASSLVGDGSYEQYF. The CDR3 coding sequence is TGTGCCAGCAGCTTAGTTGGGGACGGGTCCTACGAGCAGTACTTC.

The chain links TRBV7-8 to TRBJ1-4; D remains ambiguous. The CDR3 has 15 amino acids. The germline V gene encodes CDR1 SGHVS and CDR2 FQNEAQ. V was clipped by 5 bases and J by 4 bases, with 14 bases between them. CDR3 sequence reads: CASSLRVRFNEKLFF. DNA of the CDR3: TGTGCCAGCAGCCTGAGGGTTCGGTTTAATGAAAAACTGTTTTTT.

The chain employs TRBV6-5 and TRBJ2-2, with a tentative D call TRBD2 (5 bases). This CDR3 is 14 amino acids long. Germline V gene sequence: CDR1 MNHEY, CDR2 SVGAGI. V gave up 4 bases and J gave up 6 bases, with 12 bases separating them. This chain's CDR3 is CASSLGPGAGELFF. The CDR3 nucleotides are TGTGCCAGCAGTTTAGGGCCCGGGGCCGGGGAGCTGTTTTTT.

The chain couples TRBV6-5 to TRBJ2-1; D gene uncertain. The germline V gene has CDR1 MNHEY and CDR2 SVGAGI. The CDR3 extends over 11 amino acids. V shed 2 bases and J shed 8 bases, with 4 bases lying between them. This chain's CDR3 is CASSYAYEQFF. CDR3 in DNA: TGTGCCAGCAGTTACGCGTATGAGCAGTTCTTC.

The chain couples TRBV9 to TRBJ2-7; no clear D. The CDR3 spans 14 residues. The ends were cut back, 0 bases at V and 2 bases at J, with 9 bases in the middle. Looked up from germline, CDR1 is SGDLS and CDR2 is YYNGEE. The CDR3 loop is CASSVGVGTYEQYF. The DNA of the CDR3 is TGTGCCAGCAGCGTAGGGGTAGGTACCTACGAGCAGTACTTC.

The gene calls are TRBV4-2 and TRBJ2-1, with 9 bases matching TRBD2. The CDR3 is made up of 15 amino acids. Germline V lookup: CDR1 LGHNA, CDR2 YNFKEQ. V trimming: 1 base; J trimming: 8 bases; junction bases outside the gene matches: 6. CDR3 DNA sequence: TGTGCCAGCAGCCAAGGTAGCGGGAGAATGGATGAGCAGTTCTTC. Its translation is CASSQGSGRMDEQFF.

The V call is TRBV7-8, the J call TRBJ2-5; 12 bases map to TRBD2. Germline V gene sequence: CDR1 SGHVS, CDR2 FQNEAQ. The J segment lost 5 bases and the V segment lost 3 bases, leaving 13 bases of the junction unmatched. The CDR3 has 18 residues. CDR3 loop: CASSFLAGGPSGSETQYF. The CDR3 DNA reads TGTGCCAGCAGCTTCCTAGCGGGGGGGCCGAGCGGGAGTGAGACCCAGTACTTC.

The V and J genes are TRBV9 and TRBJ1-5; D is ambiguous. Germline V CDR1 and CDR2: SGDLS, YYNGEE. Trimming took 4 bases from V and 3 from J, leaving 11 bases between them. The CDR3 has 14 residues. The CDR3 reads CASSPRGSNQPQHF. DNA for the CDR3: TGTGCCAGCAGCCCCCGAGGGTCCAATCAGCCCCAGCATTTT.

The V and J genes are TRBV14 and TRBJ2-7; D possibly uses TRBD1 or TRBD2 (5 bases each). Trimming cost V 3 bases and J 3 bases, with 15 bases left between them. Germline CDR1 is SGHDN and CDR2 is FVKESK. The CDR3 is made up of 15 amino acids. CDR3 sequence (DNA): TGTGCCAGCAGCCAGAACCACGGGGCTAGCTACGAGCAGTACTTC. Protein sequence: CASSQNHGASYEQYF.

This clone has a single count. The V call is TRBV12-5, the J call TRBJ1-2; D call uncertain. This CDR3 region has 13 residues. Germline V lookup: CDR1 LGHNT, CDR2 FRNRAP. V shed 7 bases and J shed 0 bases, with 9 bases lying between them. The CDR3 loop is CASAPAPNYGYTF. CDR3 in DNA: TGTGCTAGTGCCCCCGCACCTAACTATGGCTACACCTTC. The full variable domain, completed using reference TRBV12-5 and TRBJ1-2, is DARVTQTPRHKVTEMGQEVTMRCQPILGHNTVFWYRQTMMQGLELLAYFRNRAPLDDSGMPKDRFSAEMPDATLATLKIQPSEPRDSAVYFCASAPAPNYGYTFGSGTRLTVV.